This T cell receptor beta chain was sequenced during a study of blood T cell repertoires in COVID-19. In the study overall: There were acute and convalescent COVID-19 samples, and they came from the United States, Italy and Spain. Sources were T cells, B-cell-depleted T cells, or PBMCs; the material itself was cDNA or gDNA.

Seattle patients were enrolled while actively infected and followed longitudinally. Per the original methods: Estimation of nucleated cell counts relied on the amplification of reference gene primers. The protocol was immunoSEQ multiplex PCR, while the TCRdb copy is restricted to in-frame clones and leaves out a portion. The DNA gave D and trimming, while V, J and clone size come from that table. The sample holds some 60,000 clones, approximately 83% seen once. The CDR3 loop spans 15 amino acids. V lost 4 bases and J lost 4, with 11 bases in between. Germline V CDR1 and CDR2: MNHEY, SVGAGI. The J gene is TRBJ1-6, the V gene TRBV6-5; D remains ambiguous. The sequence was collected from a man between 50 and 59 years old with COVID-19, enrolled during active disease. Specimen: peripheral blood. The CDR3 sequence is CASSLTGVYNSPLHF. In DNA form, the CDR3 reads TGTGCCAGCAGTTTAACCGGGGTATATAATTCACCCCTCCACTTT.